Below are 22 T cell receptor beta chains sequenced from a single sample in a study of CD8+CD57+ T cells in acquired aplastic anemia. Profiling of TCR beta VDJ combinations and CDR3 sequences used genomic DNA as template. TCRdb analysed the reads with MiXCR anew, one entry per CDR3 protein. The sample holds 150,000 to 200,000 distinct CDR3 sequences, 48% seen once. Sequencing involved patients with CD8+CD57+ cell expansion previously shown by flow cytometry. The sample comprised sorted CD4+, CD8+, or CD8+CD57+ T cells (not recorded which) from PBMCs. These receptor sequences come from a human donor with aplastic anemia.

The CDR3 DNA sequence: TGCAGTGCCGGAAGCAACACTGAAGCTTTCTTT. Its protein is CSAGSNTEAFF. The chain carries TRBV20-1 and TRBJ1-1; the D is unclear. The CDR3 totals 11 residues. Germline V lookup: CDR1 DFQATT, CDR2 SNEGSKA (reference sequence). V dropped 6 bases and J dropped 2 bases, with 7 bases sitting between them.

This clonotype showed up just once. A much larger clone is a single base away; this may be a read error. This chain connects TRBV9 to TRBJ1-1; 7 nucleotides agree with TRBD1. The CDR3 is 17 amino acids. V dropped 3 bases and J dropped 1; count of bases not matched to a gene: 12. Germline V gives CDR1 SGDLS, CDR2 YYNGEE. As DNA, the CDR3 is TGTGCCAGCAGCGATCGTGAGGGACAGTCTCAGAACACTGAAGCTTTCTTT. It yields the protein CASSDREGQSQNTEAFF.

The V gene is TRBV10-3, the J gene TRBJ2-5; the D is unclear. In germline, CDR1 is ENHRY, CDR2 SYGVKD. V gave up 7 bases and J gave up 1 base, with 10 bases separating them. The CDR3 sequence is 13 residues long. The CDR3 DNA reads as TGTGCCATCAAGGGTGCAGTCCAAGAGACCCAGTACTTC. Translated: CAIKGAVQETQYF.

This chain uses TRBV9 with TRBJ2-5; TRBD1 aligns across 9 bases. The CDR3 covers 14 residues. The germline V gene has CDR1 SGDLS and CDR2 YYNGEE. Trimming cost V 3 bases and J 5 bases; bases outside gene matches: 5. In DNA form, the CDR3 reads TGTGCCAGCAGCGCAACAGGGGGCGGGGAGACCCAGTACTTC. It yields the protein CASSATGGGETQYF.

There are a few counts of this clonotype. V usage is TRBV19 and J usage is TRBJ1-2; D gene unclear. This CDR3 is built from 14 residues. CDR1 is LNHDA and CDR2 is SQIVND in the germline V gene (reference sequence). The V and J ends lost 2 bases and 1 base respectively, with 8 bases between them. The CDR3, as DNA: TGTGCCAGTAGTATAAAAGGCATTAACTATGGCTACACCTTC. Translating gives CASSIKGINYGYTF.

At least ten counts were recorded for this clonotype. V gene TRBV20-1 combines with J gene TRBJ2-7; 11 nucleotides agree with TRBD2. Trimming took 6 bases from V and 3 from J; bases not matched to a gene: 7. Germline CDR1 reads DFQATT; CDR2 reads SNEGSKA (reference sequence). This CDR3 spans 14 amino acids. This CDR3 reads CSAETSGRDYEQYF. The CDR3 bases are TGCAGTGCCGAAACTAGCGGGAGAGACTACGAGCAGTACTTC.

The chain recombines TRBV13 with TRBJ2-5, with 7 positions matching TRBD1. The germline gives CDR1 PRHDT, CDR2 FYEKMQ (reference sequence). The CDR3 extends over 13 amino acids. Germline trimming cut 5 bases from V and 5 bases from J; bases unmatched to any gene: 5. CDR3 nucleotide sequence: TGTGCCAGCAGCCCTGGACAGGTCGAGACCCAGTACTTC. Translation gives CASSPGQVETQYF.

The genes are TRBV6-2 or TRBV6-3 and TRBJ1-2, with a possible D match to TRBD1 (5 bases). V lost 7 bases to trimming and J lost 3 bases, with 21 bases between them. This CDR3 has 16 amino acids. Per germline, CDR1 MNHEY and CDR2 SVGEGT. The CDR3 loop is CASTPRPAQGHYGYTF. DNA for the CDR3: TGTGCCAGCACCCCACGACCGGCCCAGGGCCACTATGGCTACACCTTC.

This clonotype was found a few times. This rearrangement joins TRBV2 to TRBJ1-1; no firm D call. Trimming took off 1 base at V and 10 bases at J, with 16 bases between the two ends. Germline V gene sequence: CDR1 SNHLY, CDR2 FYNNEI. This CDR3 contains 14 residues. For the CDR3, the DNA is TGTGCCAGCAGTGAAGGTCGGGGAGCCGGAGGAGCTTTCTTT. Translated, it gives CASSEGRGAGGAFF.

The gene calls are TRBV7-6 and TRBJ1-2; the D is unclear. Between the trimmed V and J ends, which lost 2 bases and 6 bases, there was a span of 13 bases. Germline loops: CDR1 SGHVS, CDR2 FNYEAQ. This CDR3 is 14 amino acids long. The CDR3 loop reads CASSLSTVTDGYTF. CDR3 coding DNA: TGTGCCAGCAGCTTATCTACGGTTACTGATGGCTACACCTTC.

This clonotype was observed many times. This chain connects TRBV7-9 to TRBJ2-6; no clear D. In germline, CDR1 is SEHNR, CDR2 FQNEAQ (reference sequence). V lost 4 bases to trimming and J lost 0 bases, with 10 bases between them. The CDR3 has 16 residues. The chain's CDR3 is CASSSPRISGANVLTF. CDR3 coding DNA: TGTGCCAGCAGCTCCCCGCGTATCTCTGGGGCCAACGTCCTGACTTTC.

This clonotype came up once. The gene calls are TRBV20-1 and TRBJ2-7, with TRBD2 matching over 7 bases. This CDR3 spans 16 amino acids. Germline V CDR1 and CDR2: DFQATT, SNEGSKA (reference sequence). Trimming removed 0 bases from V and 6 bases from J; junction bases left unmatched: 14. The CDR3 reads CSARDARAGEALEQYF. CDR3 coding DNA: TGCAGTGCTAGAGATGCTCGGGCGGGAGAAGCTCTCGAGCAGTACTTC.

This chain joins TRBV5-1 and TRBJ2-7, with D possibly matching TRBD2 (6 bases). CDR3 length: 15 residues. Per germline, CDR1 SGHRS and CDR2 YFSETQ. The V and J ends lost 3 bases and 3 bases respectively, with 16 bases between them. CDR3 sequence: CASSSGGTYVYEQYF. The CDR3 nucleotides read TGCGCCAGCAGCTCGGGCGGGACTTATGTCTACGAGCAGTACTTC.

This chain uses TRBV2 with TRBJ2-7; TRBD2 might be the D (5 bases). Germline-derived CDR1 and CDR2 are SNHLY and FYNNEI. This CDR3 has 13 amino acids. V dropped 8 bases and J dropped 0 bases, with 11 bases sitting between them. The CDR3 bases are TGTGCCAGCGCGCGGGTGAGCTCCTACGAGCAGTACTTC. Translating it yields CASARVSSYEQYF.

Concerning this clonotype itself: A read error may produce the germline difference seen at one junction end. The chain joins TRBV28 to TRBJ2-7, with TRBD1 identical over 8 bases. Germline CDR1 and CDR2: MDHEN and SYDVKM. The CDR3 is 14 residues long. CDR3 nucleotides: TGTGCCGGCAGGTCGACAGGGGAGAGCTACGAGCAGTACTTC. Protein product: CAGRSTGESYEQYF.

The rearrangement joins TRBV7-3 to TRBJ2-1; TRBD1 agrees at 7 bases. The length of the CDR3 is 15 residues. The V and J ends lost 4 bases and 7 bases, in that order; junction bases with no gene match: 10. CDR1 is SGHTA, CDR2 FQGTGA, per germline. CDR3: CASSSRQGGRNEQFF. CDR3 coding DNA: TGTGCCAGCAGCTCAAGACAGGGTGGAAGAAATGAGCAGTTCTTC.

This clonotype was detected many times. The chain has TRBV11-2 and TRBJ2-6; TRBD1 aligns across 11 bases. CDR1 and CDR2 from the germline V gene are SGHAT and FQNNGV. This CDR3 spans 17 amino acids. The V segment lost 4 bases and the J segment 5 bases; nucleotides outside the gene matches: 7. In DNA form, the CDR3 reads TGTGCCAGCAGCTGGACAGGGGGCCCTTCAAGGGCCAACGTCCTGACTTTC. It translates to CASSWTGGPSRANVLTF.

The table lists this clonotype with many counts. The J gene is TRBJ2-7, the V gene TRBV12-3 or TRBV12-4, with 8 positions matching TRBD2. V was pared by 4 bases and J by 0 bases, with 17 bases of the junction left unmatched. The CDR3 length is 19 residues. The CDR3 is CASSSKLYGLASSSYEQYF. The CDR3, as DNA: TGTGCCAGCAGTTCCAAACTCTACGGACTAGCCTCTTCCTCCTACGAGCAGTACTTC.

This clonotype has just a few counts. This chain uses TRBV30 with TRBJ2-2, with D hard to call. The V and J ends lost 4 bases and 7 bases respectively, with 7 bases between them. This CDR3 is 11 amino acids long. CDR1 is GTSNPN and CDR2 is SVGIG in the germline V gene (reference sequence). CDR3 DNA sequence: TGTGCCTGGACCCCGGGCGGGGAGCTGTTTTTT. It yields the protein CAWTPGGELFF. Full variable domain (rest looked up from reference TRBV30 and TRBJ2-2): SQTIHQWPATLVQPVGSPLSLECTVEGTSNPNLYWYRQAAGRGLQLLFYSVGIGQISSEVPQNLSASRPQDRQFILSSKKLLLSDSGFYLCAWTPGGELFFGEGSRLTVL.

By share, this clonotype ranks as medium-sized. The chain has TRBV12-3 or TRBV12-4 and TRBJ2-1, with unresolved D. The CDR3 has 12 residues. Trimming left V 7 bases short and J 8 bases short, with 12 bases between. The CDR3 DNA reads TGTGCCAGCACCCCCCCGGGCCATGAGCAGTTCTTC. Residues: CASTPPGHEQFF.

This CDR3 reads CASHGGAGEKLFF. In DNA form, the CDR3 reads TGTGCCAGCCACGGGGGTGCCGGTGAAAAACTGTTTTTT. J is TRBJ1-4 and V is TRBV7-9; D may be TRBD1 (5 bases). V lost 8 bases to trimming and J lost 7 bases, with 14 bases between them. CDR3 length: 13 residues. The germline CDR1 and CDR2 sequences are SEHNR and FQNEAQ (reference sequence).

This clonotype came up many times. V usage is TRBV10-3 and J usage is TRBJ1-6; D is perhaps TRBD1 (6 bases). Per germline, CDR1 ENHRY and CDR2 SYGVKD. This CDR3 region has 14 residues. V was trimmed by 4 bases and J by 7 bases, leaving 11 bases between them. This CDR3 is CAISGKGDNSPLHF. The CDR3 coding sequence is TGTGCCATCAGTGGGAAGGGGGACAATTCACCCCTCCACTTT.